The 7 T cell receptor beta chains listed next were all sequenced from one sample in a study of long-term antiretroviral therapy in people with HIV. immunoSEQ v3.0 was run at survey level. Sequencing used immunoSEQ multiplex PCR; TCRdb keeps in-frame clones, though not all of them. The table records 30,000 to 40,000 clones, about 94% of them present only once. The source was unsorted PBMCs, collected around 5.3 years after starting antiretroviral therapy. These receptors all stem from a woman between 45 and 65 years old with HIV.

V is TRBV5-6 and J is TRBJ2-7; a possible D gene is TRBD1 (5 bases). Trimming stripped 5 bases from V and 6 bases from J, with 18 bases between. Germline V lookup: CDR1 SGHDT, CDR2 YYEEEE. The CDR3 consists of 14 residues. The CDR3 reads CASSSRPGIREQYF. CDR3 nucleotides: TGTGCCAGCAGTTCAAGACCAGGGATTCGCGAGCAGTACTTC.

The chain joins TRBV30 to TRBJ1-4; D is unclear. CDR1 is GTSNPN and CDR2 is SVGIG in the germline V gene (reference sequence). The CDR3 totals 13 residues. Trimming left V 0 bases short and J 4 bases short, with 6 bases between. This CDR3 reads CAWSVRNNEKLFF. The CDR3 region has the DNA TGTGCCTGGAGTGTACGGAATAATGAAAAACTGTTTTTT.

The chain links TRBV7-9 to TRBJ1-2, with D hard to call. CDR1 and CDR2 from the germline V gene are SEHNR and FQNEAQ (reference sequence). CDR3 length: 15 amino acids. V was shortened by 4 bases and J by 0 bases, with 12 bases between the two germline ends. The CDR3 is CASSSREDPNYGYTF. CDR3 nucleotides: TGTGCCAGCAGCTCCCGCGAGGACCCTAACTATGGCTACACCTTC.

V is TRBV5-1 and J is TRBJ1-5; no reliable D call. The CDR3 is 15 residues long. Trimming took 2 bases from V and 0 from J, leaving 9 bases between them. Germline V CDR1 and CDR2: SGHRS, YFSETQ. For the CDR3, the DNA is TGCGCCAGCAGCTTCACCGATCCTAGCAATCAGCCCCAGCATTTT. It codes for CASSFTDPSNQPQHF.

In regard to this clone: An end of the junction does not agree with germline; a read error may underlie this. The CDR3 spells CASSLRTGGTDTQYF. CDR3 DNA: TGTGCTAGCAGCTTGCGAACGGGGGGGACAGATACGCAGTATTTT. The rearrangement uses TRBV7-7 and TRBJ2-3, with 8 bases matching TRBD2. This CDR3 contains 15 residues. CDR1 is SSHAT, CDR2 FNYEAQ, per germline (reference sequence). Based on the CDR3 plus reference TRBV7-7 and TRBJ2-3, the full variable domain is GAGVSQSPRYKVTKRGQDVTLRCDPISSHATLYWYQQALGQGPEFLTYFNYEAQPDKSGLPSDRFSAERPEGSISTLTIQRTEQRDSAMYRCASSLRTGGTDTQYFGPGTRLTVL.

This chain links TRBV18 with TRBJ2-5, with TRBD1 matching 7 bases. Germline trimming cut 5 bases from V and 3 bases from J; bases unmatched to any gene: 3. The CDR3 has 13 amino acids. Germline CDR1 is KGHSH and CDR2 is LQKENI. CDR3: CASSGQGEETQYF. The CDR3 bases are TGTGCCAGCTCAGGGCAGGGGGAAGAGACCCAGTACTTC.

The chain combines TRBV11-3 with TRBJ2-7, with TRBD1 identical over 8 bases. The CDR3 has 15 residues. Germline V gene sequence: CDR1 SGHNT, CDR2 YENEEA. The V segment lost 1 base and the J segment 3 bases; nucleotides outside the gene matches: 5. The CDR3 reads CASSLAPGQVYEQYF. The CDR3 nucleotides read TGTGCCAGCAGCTTAGCCCCGGGACAGGTCTACGAGCAGTACTTC.